The clone carrying this T cell receptor beta chain showed up just a few times. The sample belongs to a study of blood T cell repertoires in COVID-19. The wider study: Sites in the United States, Italy and Spain provided acute and convalescent COVID-19 samples. PBMCs, B-cell-depleted T cells, or T cells provided the cDNA or gDNA that made up the material.

Germline V gene lookup returns CDR1 SGHRS and CDR2 YFSETQ. This CDR3 contains 15 residues. Trimming at V came to 2 bases and at J to 8 bases, leaving 10 bases not matched to a gene. Original handling: Reference gene primer amplification in the assay estimated nucleated cell counts. This table comes from immunoSEQ multiplex PCR, and its TCRdb copy is limited to in-frame clones, with some not included. V, J and clone size were drawn from that table, and D and trimming were deduced from the DNA. The sample has about 130,000 clones, about four fifths seen once. The sequenced sample consisted of peripheral blood. The chain couples TRBV5-1 to TRBJ1-2; TRBD1 agrees at 9 bases. The TCR was taken from a middle-aged man with active or convalescent COVID-19. The DNA for the CDR3 is TGCGCCAGCAGCTTTGGAACAGGGGGCGCTTGGGGCTACACCTTC. It translates to CASSFGTGGAWGYTF.